Sequencing of this T cell receptor (beta chain) was carried out in a study of blood T cell repertoires in COVID-19. Study overall: Some COVID-19 samples were acute and others convalescent; all came from the United States, Italy and Spain.

The repertoire was sequenced with immunoSEQ multiplex PCR; TCRdb's copy has only in-frame clones and lacks some. The sample records fewer than 250,000 clones, 85% to 90% being singletons. Looked up from germline, CDR1 is SGHTS and CDR2 is YDEGEE. There are 15 residues in the CDR3. V gave up 6 bases and J gave up 1 base; unmatched junction bases: 6. This clonotype was obtained from a man aged 45-60 years with acute or convalescent COVID-19. What was sequenced was peripheral blood. This chain links TRBV5-8 with TRBJ2-5; 10 nucleotides align to TRBD1. CDR3 loop: CASNAGTGAQETQYF. CDR3 DNA: TGTGCCAGCAATGCCGGGACAGGGGCCCAAGAGACCCAGTACTTC.